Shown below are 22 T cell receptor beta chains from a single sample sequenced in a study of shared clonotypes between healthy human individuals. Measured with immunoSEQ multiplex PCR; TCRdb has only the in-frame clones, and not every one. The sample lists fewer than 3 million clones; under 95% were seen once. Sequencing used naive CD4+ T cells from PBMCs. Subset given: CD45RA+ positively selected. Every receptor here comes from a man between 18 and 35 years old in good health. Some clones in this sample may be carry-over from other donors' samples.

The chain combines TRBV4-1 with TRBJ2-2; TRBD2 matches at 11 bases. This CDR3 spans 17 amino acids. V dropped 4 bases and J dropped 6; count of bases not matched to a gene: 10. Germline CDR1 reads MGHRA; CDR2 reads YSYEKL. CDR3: CASSRPLAGGSAGELFF. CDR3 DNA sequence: TGCGCCAGCAGCCGGCCCTTAGCGGGAGGGTCTGCCGGGGAGCTGTTTTTT.

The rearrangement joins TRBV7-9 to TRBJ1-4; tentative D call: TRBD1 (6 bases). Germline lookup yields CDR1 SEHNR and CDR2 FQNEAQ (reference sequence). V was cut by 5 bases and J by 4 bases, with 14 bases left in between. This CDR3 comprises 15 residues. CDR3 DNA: TGTGCCAGCAGCCCCACGACAGGATTTAATGAAAAACTGTTTTTT. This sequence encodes CASSPTTGFNEKLFF.

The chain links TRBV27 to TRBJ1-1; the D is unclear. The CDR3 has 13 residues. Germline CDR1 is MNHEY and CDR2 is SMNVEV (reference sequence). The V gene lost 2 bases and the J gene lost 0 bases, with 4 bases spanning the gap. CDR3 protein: CASSLLLNTEAFF. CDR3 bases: TGTGCCAGCAGTTTACTGTTGAACACTGAAGCTTTCTTT.

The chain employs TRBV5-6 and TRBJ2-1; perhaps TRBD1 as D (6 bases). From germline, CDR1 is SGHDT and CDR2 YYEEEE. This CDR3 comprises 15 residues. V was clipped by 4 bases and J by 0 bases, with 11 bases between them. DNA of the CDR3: TGTGCCAGCAGCCGGGGACATTACTCCTACAATGAGCAGTTCTTC. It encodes CASSRGHYSYNEQFF.

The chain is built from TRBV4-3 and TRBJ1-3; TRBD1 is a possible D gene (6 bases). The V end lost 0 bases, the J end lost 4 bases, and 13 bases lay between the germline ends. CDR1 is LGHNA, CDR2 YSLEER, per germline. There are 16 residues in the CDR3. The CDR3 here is CASSQDRTGRGNTIYF. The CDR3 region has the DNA TGCGCCAGCAGCCAAGATCGAACAGGGCGAGGAAACACCATATATTTT.

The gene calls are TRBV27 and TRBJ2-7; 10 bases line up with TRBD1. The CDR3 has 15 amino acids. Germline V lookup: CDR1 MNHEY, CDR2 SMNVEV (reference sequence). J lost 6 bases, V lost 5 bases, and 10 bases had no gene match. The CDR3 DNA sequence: TGTGCCAGCAGTGACTCGGGACAGGGGAATCCCGAGCAGTACTTC. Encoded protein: CASSDSGQGNPEQYF.

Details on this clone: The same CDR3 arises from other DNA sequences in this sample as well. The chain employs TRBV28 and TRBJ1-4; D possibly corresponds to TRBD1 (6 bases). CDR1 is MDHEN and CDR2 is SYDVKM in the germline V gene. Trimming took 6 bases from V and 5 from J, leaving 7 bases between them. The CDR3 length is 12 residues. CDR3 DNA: TGTGCCAGCAGAACAGGGAATGAAAAACTGTTTTTT. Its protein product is CASRTGNEKLFF.

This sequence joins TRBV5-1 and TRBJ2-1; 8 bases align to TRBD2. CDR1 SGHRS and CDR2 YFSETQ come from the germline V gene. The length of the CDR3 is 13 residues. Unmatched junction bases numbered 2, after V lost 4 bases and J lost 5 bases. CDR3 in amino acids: CASSTSGNNEQFF. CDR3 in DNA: TGCGCCAGCAGCACTAGCGGTAACAATGAGCAGTTCTTC.

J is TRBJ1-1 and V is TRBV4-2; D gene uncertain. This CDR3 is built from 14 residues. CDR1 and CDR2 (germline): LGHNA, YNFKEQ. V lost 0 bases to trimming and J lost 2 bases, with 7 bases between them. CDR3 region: CASSQEGGNTEAFF. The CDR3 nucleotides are TGTGCCAGCAGCCAAGAAGGTGGCAACACTGAAGCTTTCTTT.

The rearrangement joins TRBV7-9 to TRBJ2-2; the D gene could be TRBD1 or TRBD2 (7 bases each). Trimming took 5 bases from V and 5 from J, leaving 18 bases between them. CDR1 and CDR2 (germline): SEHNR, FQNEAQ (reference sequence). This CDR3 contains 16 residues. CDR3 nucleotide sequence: TGTGCCAGCAGCCCCCAGGGGGGGGTCAAGACCGGGGAGCTGTTTTTT. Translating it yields CASSPQGGVKTGELFF.

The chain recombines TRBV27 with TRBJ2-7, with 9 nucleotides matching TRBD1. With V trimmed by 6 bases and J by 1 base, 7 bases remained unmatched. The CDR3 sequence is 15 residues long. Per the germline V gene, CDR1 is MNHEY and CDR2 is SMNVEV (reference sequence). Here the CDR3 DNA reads TGTGCCAGCAGAACGGGGGGACAGGGTTCCTACGAGCAGTACTTC. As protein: CASRTGGQGSYEQYF.

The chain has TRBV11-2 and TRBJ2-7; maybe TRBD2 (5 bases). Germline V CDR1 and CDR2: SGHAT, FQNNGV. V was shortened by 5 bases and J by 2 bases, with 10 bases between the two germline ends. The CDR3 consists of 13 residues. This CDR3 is CASSRQRTYEQYF. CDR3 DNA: TGTGCCAGCAGCCGCCAGCGGACCTACGAGCAGTACTTC.

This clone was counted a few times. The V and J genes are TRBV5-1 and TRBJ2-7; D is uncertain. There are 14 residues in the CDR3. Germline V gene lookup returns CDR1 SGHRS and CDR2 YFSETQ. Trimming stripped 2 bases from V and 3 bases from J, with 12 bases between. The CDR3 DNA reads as TGCGCCAGCAGCTTAAACGACCAAGGCTACGAGCAGTACTTC. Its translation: CASSLNDQGYEQYF.

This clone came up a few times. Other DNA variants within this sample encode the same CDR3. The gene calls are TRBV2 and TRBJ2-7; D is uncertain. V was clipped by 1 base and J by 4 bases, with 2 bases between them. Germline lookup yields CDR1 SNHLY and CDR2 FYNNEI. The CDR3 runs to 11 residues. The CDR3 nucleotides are TGTGCCAGCAGTGAAGGTTACGAGCAGTACTTC. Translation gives CASSEGYEQYF.

Here the CDR3 DNA reads TGTGCCAGCAGTGAAATAGGACCCAACTCTGGAAACACCATATATTTT. Translating it yields CASSEIGPNSGNTIYF. The rearrangement uses TRBV2 and TRBJ1-3; D not resolved. V lost 2 bases and J lost 0, with 11 bases in between. Looked up from germline, CDR1 is SNHLY and CDR2 is FYNNEI. This CDR3 is built from 16 residues. The full variable domain, rest sourced from reference TRBV2 and TRBJ1-3, is EPEVTQTPSHQVTQMGQEVILRCVPISNHLYFYWYRQILGQKVEFLVSFYNNEISEKSEIFDDQFSVERPDGSNFTLKIRSTKLEDSAMYFCASSEIGPNSGNTIYFGEGSWLTVV.

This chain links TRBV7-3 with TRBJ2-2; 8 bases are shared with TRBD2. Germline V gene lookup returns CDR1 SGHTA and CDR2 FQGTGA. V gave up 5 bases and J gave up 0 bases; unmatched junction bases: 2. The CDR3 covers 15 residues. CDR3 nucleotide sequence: TGTGCCAGCAGCCGAGCGGGAGCGAACACCGGGGAGCTGTTTTTT. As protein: CASSRAGANTGELFF. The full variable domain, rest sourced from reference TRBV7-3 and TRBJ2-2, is GAGVSQTPSNKVTEKGKYVELRCDPISGHTALYWYRQSLGQGPEFLIYFQGTGAADDSGLPNDRFFAVRPEGSVSTLKIQRTERGDSAVYLCASSRAGANTGELFFGEGSRLTVL.

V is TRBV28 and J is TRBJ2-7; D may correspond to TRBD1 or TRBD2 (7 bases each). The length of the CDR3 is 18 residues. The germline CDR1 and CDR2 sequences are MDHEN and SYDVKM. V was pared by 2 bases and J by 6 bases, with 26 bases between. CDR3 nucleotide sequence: TGTGCCAGCAGTTTAAGGGAGGGGGCAAGGGGGAGGGCCCTCGAGCAGTACTTC. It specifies CASSLREGARGRALEQYF.

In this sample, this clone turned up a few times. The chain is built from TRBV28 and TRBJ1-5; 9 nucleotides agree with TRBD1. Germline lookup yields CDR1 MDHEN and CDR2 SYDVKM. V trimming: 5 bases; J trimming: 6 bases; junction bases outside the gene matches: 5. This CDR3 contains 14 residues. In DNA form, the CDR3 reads TGTGCCAGCAGTACAGGGGGCTCAGGTCAGCCCCAGCATTTT. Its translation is CASSTGGSGQPQHF.

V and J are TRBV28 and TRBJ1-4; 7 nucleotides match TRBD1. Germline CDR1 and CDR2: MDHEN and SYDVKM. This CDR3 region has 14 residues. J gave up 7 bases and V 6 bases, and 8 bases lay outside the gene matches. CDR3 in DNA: TGTGCCAGCAGACGACAGGGAGGTATTGAAAAACTGTTTTTT. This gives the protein CASRRQGGIEKLFF.

CDR3 sequence (DNA): TGTGCCTGGAGTACCCCCAACCTAGCCCGCTACACCTTC. It translates to CAWSTPNLARYTF. The chain carries TRBV30 and TRBJ1-2; no clear D gene. Germline loops: CDR1 GTSNPN, CDR2 SVGIG (reference sequence). The CDR3 has 13 residues. V was trimmed by 2 bases and J by 9 bases, leaving 16 bases between them. Combining the CDR3 with reference TRBV30 and TRBJ1-2 gives the whole variable domain SQTIHQWPATLVQPVGSPLSLECTVEGTSNPNLYWYRQAAGRGLQLLFYSVGIGQISSEVPQNLSASRPQDRQFILSSKKLLLSDSGFYLCAWSTPNLARYTFGSGTRLTVV.

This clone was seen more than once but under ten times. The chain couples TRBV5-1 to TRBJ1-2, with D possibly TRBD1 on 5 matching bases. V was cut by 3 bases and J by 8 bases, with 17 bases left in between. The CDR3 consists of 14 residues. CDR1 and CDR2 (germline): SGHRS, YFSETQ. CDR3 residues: CASSSEGLRGGYTF. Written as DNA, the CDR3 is TGCGCCAGCAGCTCGGAGGGACTCAGAGGGGGCTACACCTTC.

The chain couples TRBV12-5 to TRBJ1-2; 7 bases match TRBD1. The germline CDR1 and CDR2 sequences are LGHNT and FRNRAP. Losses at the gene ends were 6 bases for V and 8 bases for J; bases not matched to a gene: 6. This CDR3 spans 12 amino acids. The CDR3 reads CASGSNRGGYTF. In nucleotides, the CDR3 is TGTGCTAGTGGCTCCAACAGGGGAGGCTACACCTTC.